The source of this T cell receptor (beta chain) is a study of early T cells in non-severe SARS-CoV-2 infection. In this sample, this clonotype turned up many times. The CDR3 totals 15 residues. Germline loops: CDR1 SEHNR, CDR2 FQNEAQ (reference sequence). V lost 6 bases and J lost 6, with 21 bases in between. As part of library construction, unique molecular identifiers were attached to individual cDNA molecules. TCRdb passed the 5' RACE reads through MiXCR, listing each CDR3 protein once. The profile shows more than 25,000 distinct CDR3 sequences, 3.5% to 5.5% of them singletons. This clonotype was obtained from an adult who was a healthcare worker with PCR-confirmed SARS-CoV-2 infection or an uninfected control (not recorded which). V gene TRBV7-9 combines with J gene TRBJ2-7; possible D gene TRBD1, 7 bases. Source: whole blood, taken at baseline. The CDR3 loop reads CASRGGTAHQGEQYF. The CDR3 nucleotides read TGTGCCAGCAGGGGCGGGACAGCGCATCAGGGCGAGCAGTACTTC.